Sequencing of this TCR beta chain was carried out in a study of a mutant IDH1 vaccine in newly diagnosed glioma. Germline loops: CDR1 SGHRS, CDR2 YFSETQ. V dropped 0 bases and J dropped 5 bases, with 11 bases sitting between them. The CDR3 has 14 residues. Time point described: baseline, week 1 (first vaccination visit). The treatment denotes: pre-vaccination baseline after standard-of-care therapy. The assay was immunoSEQ multiplex PCR, and TCRdb's table has in-frame clones only and misses some. Of over 30,000 clones in the sample, more than 70% were seen once. The V call is TRBV5-1, the J call TRBJ1-1, with D maybe TRBD1 (5 bases). Sequences were derived from peripheral blood mononuclear cells (PBMCs), sampled from a glioma patient treated with radiotherapy, temozolomide or both. The clonotype was recovered from a man aged 50-59 years with glioma. Some clones in this sample may be carry-over from other donors' samples. The CDR3 DNA sequence: TGCGCCAGCAGCTTGGGGGGTGGGGGTACTGAAGCTTTCTTT. Translating it yields CASSLGGGGTEAFF.